The 3 T cell receptor beta chains presented below share a single source sample, sequenced in a study of blood T cell repertoires in COVID-19. TCRdb's copy holds only in-frame clones and misses some; the assay was immunoSEQ multiplex PCR. The sample contains 150,000 to 180,000 clones, about 90% of which appear only once. The specimen sequenced was peripheral blood. The origin of the receptors is a man aged 50 or older with acute or convalescent COVID-19.

The rearrangement uses TRBV30 and TRBJ2-2; 10 bases align to TRBD2. The CDR3 extends over 15 amino acids. With V trimmed by 2 bases and J by 2 bases, 2 bases remained unmatched. Germline V gene sequence: CDR1 GTSNPN, CDR2 SVGIG (reference sequence). The CDR3 DNA reads TGTGCCTGGAGTCTAGCGGGGGCCAACACCGGGGAGCTGTTTTTT. It specifies CAWSLAGANTGELFF.

This chain connects TRBV30 to TRBJ1-2; the D gene is possibly TRBD1 (6 bases). The CDR3 is made up of 12 amino acids. Germline V gene lookup returns CDR1 GTSNPN and CDR2 SVGIG (reference sequence). V was clipped by 8 bases and J by 8 bases, with 18 bases between them. The CDR3 here is CAHNVGALGYTF. Here the CDR3 DNA reads TGTGCCCACAACGTGGGGGCTTTGGGCTACACCTTC.

This chain uses TRBV27 with TRBJ2-7, with a possible D match to TRBD2 (6 bases). The CDR3 runs to 14 residues. Germline lookup yields CDR1 MNHEY and CDR2 SMNVEV (reference sequence). Trimming cost V 8 bases and J 0 bases, with 14 bases left between them. The chain's CDR3 is CASSRAGSSYEQYF. The CDR3 bases are TGTGCCAGCTCCCGAGCGGGCAGCTCCTACGAGCAGTACTTC.